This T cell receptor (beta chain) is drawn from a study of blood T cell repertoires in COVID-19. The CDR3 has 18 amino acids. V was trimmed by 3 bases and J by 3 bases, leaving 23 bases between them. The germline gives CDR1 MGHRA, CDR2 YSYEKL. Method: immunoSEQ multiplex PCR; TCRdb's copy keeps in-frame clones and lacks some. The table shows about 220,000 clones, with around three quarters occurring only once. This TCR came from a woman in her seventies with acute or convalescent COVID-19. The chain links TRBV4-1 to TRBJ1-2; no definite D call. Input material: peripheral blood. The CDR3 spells CASSHPGNTGRFYYGYTF. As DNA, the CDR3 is TGCGCCAGCAGCCACCCGGGGAACACGGGCAGGTTTTACTATGGCTACACCTTC.